Listed here are 17 T cell receptor beta chains from one sample, sequenced in a study of blood T cell repertoires in COVID-19. TCRdb's copy holds only in-frame clones and misses some; the assay was immunoSEQ multiplex PCR. The data hold 70,000 or so clones, with around nine tenths observed a single time. The source material was peripheral blood. Receptors originate from a young woman with acute or convalescent COVID-19.

This chain connects TRBV5-5 to TRBJ2-7, with 8 bases aligning to TRBD1. Germline V gene data show CDR1 as SGHKS and CDR2 as YYEKEE (reference sequence). The V gene end was trimmed by 2 bases and the J gene end by 3 bases; junction bases not matched to a gene: 4. This CDR3 region has 14 residues. As DNA, the CDR3 is TGTGCCAGCAGCTTCGGACAGGGTGGCTACGAGCAGTACTTC. Protein product: CASSFGQGGYEQYF.

This sequence joins TRBV7-8 and TRBJ2-3; 8 bases map to TRBD2. Germline values: CDR1 SGHVS, CDR2 FQNEAQ. CDR3 length: 14 amino acids. V shed 8 bases, J shed 2 bases, and the junction held 6 bases outside the gene matches. The CDR3 protein is CASEREFNTDTQYF. As DNA, the CDR3 is TGTGCCAGCGAGCGGGAGTTTAACACAGATACGCAGTATTTT.

The J gene is TRBJ2-7, the V gene TRBV9; 7 nucleotides line up with TRBD2. The CDR3 is 15 amino acids. The V and J ends lost 0 bases and 4 bases, in that order; junction bases with no gene match: 7. Germline V gene data show CDR1 as SGDLS and CDR2 as YYNGEE. This CDR3 reads CASSVGPSGQYEQYF. For the CDR3, the DNA is TGTGCCAGCAGCGTAGGCCCTAGCGGACAATACGAGCAGTACTTC.

V and J are TRBV5-1 and TRBJ2-1, with 12 nucleotides matching TRBD2. Germline V gene data show CDR1 as SGHRS and CDR2 as YFSETQ. The CDR3 length is 14 residues. The junction had 4 bases not matched to a gene; V was cut back by 5 bases and J by 7 bases. CDR3 sequence: CASRTSGGHNEQFF. In DNA form, the CDR3 reads TGCGCCAGCAGGACTAGCGGGGGCCATAATGAGCAGTTCTTC.

This chain joins TRBV21-1 and TRBJ1-1; the listed D gene, TRBD1, was not tested against the DNA. TRBV21-1 is a pseudogene segment. This CDR3 region has 16 residues. The CDR3 here is CASSKARDRILGEAFF. DNA of the CDR3: TGTGCCAGCAGCAAAGCCCGGGACAGGATACTCGGTGAAGCTTTCTTT.

The chain is built from TRBV27 and TRBJ2-1; D is possibly TRBD1 (6 bases). The germline V gene encodes CDR1 MNHEY and CDR2 SMNVEV (reference sequence). Trimming took 2 bases from V and 4 from J, leaving 18 bases between them. The CDR3 sequence is 17 residues long. The CDR3 sequence is CASSLSGGRDNYNEQFF. DNA of the CDR3: TGTGCCAGCAGTTTAAGCGGAGGCCGGGACAATTACAATGAGCAGTTCTTC.

The chain combines TRBV28 with TRBJ2-1; D is possibly TRBD2 (7 bases). The CDR3 contains 17 residues. Germline V gives CDR1 MDHEN, CDR2 SYDVKM. Trimming removed 11 bases from V and 4 bases from J, with 27 bases in between. The CDR3 coding sequence is TGTGCCGCGAGAGGCGGGGGCCCATCTAATTATTACAATGAGCAGTTCTTC. Translated, it gives CAARGGGPSNYYNEQFF.

The chain joins TRBV11-3 to TRBJ2-1, with 8 positions matching TRBD1. There are 13 residues in the CDR3. Per germline, CDR1 SGHNT and CDR2 YENEEA. Unmatched junction bases numbered 7, after V lost 6 bases and J lost 9 bases. Written as DNA, the CDR3 is TGTGCCAGCAGAATGACAGGGGACGGTGAGCAGTTCTTC. Translating gives CASRMTGDGEQFF.

On this clone itself: One end of the junction fails to match germline, which may point to a read error. V and J are TRBV5-1 and TRBJ2-6; 8 nucleotides line up with TRBD1. Germline assignment: CDR1 SGHRS and CDR2 YFSETQ. The CDR3 has 17 amino acids. The CDR3 loop reads CASSPTRQGSGANILTF. The CDR3 DNA is TGCGCCAGCAGCCCAACACGACAGGGGTCTGGGGCCAACATCCTGACTTTC.

The V call is TRBV7-9, the J call TRBJ2-3; TRBD2 aligns across 10 bases. This CDR3 comprises 17 residues. Germline V gives CDR1 SEHNR, CDR2 FQNEAQ (reference sequence). Unmatched junction bases numbered 14, after V lost 6 bases and J lost 5 bases. DNA of the CDR3: TGTGCCAGCAGTCGCCCCGCTAGCGGGGGCGAGGAAGATACGCAGTATTTT. Amino acids: CASSRPASGGEEDTQYF.

The chain employs TRBV28 and TRBJ2-2; TRBD2 matches 11 bases. Germline trimming cut 9 bases from V and 6 bases from J; bases unmatched to any gene: 9. The CDR3 runs 15 residues. Germline CDR1 and CDR2: MDHEN and SYDVKM. The CDR3 coding sequence is TGTGCCAGTAGAACTAGCGGGGGTCTGGCCGGGGAGCTGTTTTTT. It specifies CASRTSGGLAGELFF.

The gene calls are TRBV19 and TRBJ1-5; 9 bases line up with TRBD1. The CDR3 extends over 15 amino acids. The junction had 4 bases not matched to a gene; V was cut back by 6 bases and J by 1 base. Germline CDR1 reads LNHDA; CDR2 reads SQIVND (reference sequence). CDR3 residues: CASSLGTGSNQPQHF. The CDR3 DNA reads as TGTGCCAGTAGCTTGGGGACAGGGAGCAATCAGCCCCAGCATTTT.

DNA of the CDR3: TGTGCCAGCAGTAGCGGGAGGGATTCCTACGAGCAGTACTTC. Amino acids: CASSSGRDSYEQYF. The rearrangement joins TRBV6-5 to TRBJ2-7; 10 nucleotides align to TRBD2. This CDR3 is 14 amino acids long. The V and J ends lost 5 bases and 1 base, in that order; junction bases with no gene match: 2. Germline CDR1 is MNHEY and CDR2 is SVGAGI.

This clone has more than one count but fewer than ten. The chain employs TRBV7-8 and TRBJ2-5; D is ambiguous. This CDR3 spans 13 amino acids. Germline V CDR1 and CDR2: SGHVS, FQNEAQ. Trimming cost V 5 bases and J 5 bases, with 12 bases left between them. CDR3 in DNA: TGTGCCAGCAGCCCCCGACTTCGGGAGACCCAGTACTTC. Protein: CASSPRLRETQYF.

V usage is TRBV29-1 and J usage is TRBJ1-2, with TRBD1 identical over 7 bases. Trimming at V came to 3 bases and at J to 4 bases, leaving 14 bases not matched to a gene. The germline V gene has CDR1 SQVTM and CDR2 ANQGSEA. The CDR3 length is 16 residues. As DNA, the CDR3 is TGCAGCGTTGAGGCTCTTGGGACAGCAACAACCTATGGCTACACCTTC. Residues: CSVEALGTATTYGYTF.

The chain combines TRBV5-1 with TRBJ2-2, with 8 nucleotides matching TRBD1. The CDR3 has 16 amino acids. V shed 3 bases and J 6 bases; nucleotides not matched to a gene: 10. The germline V gene encodes CDR1 SGHRS and CDR2 YFSETQ. The CDR3 region has the DNA TGCGCCAGCAGCTGGAGGTCAGGGGGCACCGCCGGGGAGCTGTTTTTT. This sequence encodes CASSWRSGGTAGELFF.

The rearrangement uses TRBV28 and TRBJ1-6; possible D gene TRBD1, 5 bases. The length of the CDR3 is 15 residues. The germline CDR1 and CDR2 sequences are MDHEN and SYDVKM. Trimming stripped 6 bases from V and 6 bases from J, with 15 bases between. The DNA for the CDR3 is TGTGCCAGCAGCATAACAGGTCTCATTAATTCACCCCTCCACTTT. This encodes CASSITGLINSPLHF.